The 18 T cell receptor beta chains below all came from one sample that was sequenced in a study of blood T cells in healthy people across ages (dated by TCRdb to between 2014 and 2017). Library preparation was by 5' RACE. Sequencing was carried out with an Illumina HiSeq 2500. A second PCR of 7 to 11 cycles was performed with a sample-barcoded 5' primer and a J-beta primer mix. Starting from the raw public reads, TCRdb applied fastp trimming at Q25, assembled clones with MiXCR and retained in-frame beta chains. A single entry per CDR3 protein holds the most common genes and DNA from its merged rows. Within this sample are some 700,000 distinct CDR3 sequences, with approximately 21% of them counted one time only. The ten top clones hold around a fifth of the sample. Material: blood. The source is a man between 65 and 85 years old in good health.

The chain employs TRBV11-2 and TRBJ2-3; 9 bases align to TRBD2. The CDR3 covers 14 residues. With 0 bases clipped from V and 10 bases from J, the junction kept 5 bases outside the gene matches. The germline CDR1 and CDR2 sequences are SGHAT and FQNNGV. DNA of the CDR3: TGTGCCAGCAGCTTAGACCCGACTAGCGGCCCGCAGTATTTT. This codes for CASSLDPTSGPQYF.

This clonotype has a count of ten or more. The V gene is TRBV5-1, the J gene TRBJ1-1; no reliable D call. V lost 0 bases, J lost 1 base, and 4 bases lay in between. The germline CDR1 and CDR2 sequences are SGHRS and YFSETQ. The CDR3 contains 13 residues. The CDR3 sequence: CASSLEKNTEAFF. CDR3 coding DNA: TGCGCCAGCAGCTTGGAAAAGAACACTGAAGCTTTCTTT.

The chain carries TRBV6-2 or TRBV6-3 and TRBJ2-5, with 7 bases identical to TRBD2. Germline V CDR1 and CDR2: MNHEY, SVGEGT. V shed 5 bases, J shed 5 bases, and the junction held 11 bases outside the gene matches. The CDR3 totals 15 residues. CDR3 region: CASSPSTSLKETQYF. CDR3 nucleotide sequence: TGTGCCAGCAGTCCATCGACTAGCTTGAAGGAGACCCAGTACTTC.

This clonotype was seen a handful of times. This chain uses TRBV3-1 with TRBJ2-3; 9 bases fit TRBD1. Germline assignment: CDR1 LGHDT and CDR2 YNNKEL (reference sequence). V lost 6 bases and J lost 6; bases outside the gene matches: 7. The length of the CDR3 is 14 residues. CDR3 nucleotides: TGTGCCAGCAGTCAGGACAGGGGAGGGGATACGCAGTATTTT. Translated: CASSQDRGGDTQYF.

The chain employs TRBV4-2 and TRBJ2-1; no reliable D call. The CDR3 length is 16 residues. Per the germline V gene, CDR1 is LGHNA and CDR2 is YNFKEQ. The ends were cut back, 4 bases at V and 0 bases at J, with 13 bases in the middle. In DNA, the CDR3 is TGTGCCAGCAGCCCCTCGACATCAAGCTCCTACAATGAGCAGTTCTTC. The encoded protein is CASSPSTSSSYNEQFF.

This clonotype showed up just a few times. The rearrangement links TRBV7-9 to TRBJ1-2; a weak D match, TRBD1 (5 bases). This CDR3 comprises 15 residues. Per the germline V gene, CDR1 is SEHNR and CDR2 is FQNEAQ (reference sequence). V was trimmed by 3 bases and J by 2 bases, leaving 13 bases between them. The CDR3 is CASSLGQPRNYGYTF. The CDR3 coding sequence is TGTGCCAGCAGCTTGGGGCAGCCAAGAAACTATGGCTACACCTTC.

This clonotype was recorded a few times. The V and J genes are TRBV5-1 and TRBJ2-2; D is possibly TRBD1 (6 bases). Trimming cost V 0 bases and J 1 base, with 10 bases left between them. CDR3 length equals 16 residues. Germline CDR1 is SGHRS and CDR2 is YFSETQ. Written as DNA, the CDR3 is TGCGCCAGCAGCTTGGGGAACAGGGAGAACACCGGGGAGCTGTTTTTT. This gives the protein CASSLGNRENTGELFF.

The chain recombines TRBV7-8 with TRBJ2-1; either TRBD1 or TRBD2 may fit D (5 bases each). V shed 2 bases and J shed 5 bases, with 25 bases lying between them. Per the germline V gene, CDR1 is SGHVS and CDR2 is FQNEAQ. There are 19 residues in the CDR3. CDR3 nucleotide sequence: TGTGCCAGCAGCTTACCCCCTAGTAACTTAGAGTGGGACCACAATGAGCAGTTCTTC. Its protein product is CASSLPPSNLEWDHNEQFF.

This clonotype was seen a handful of times. This chain links TRBV5-1 with TRBJ2-3; TRBD2 might be the D (7 bases). CDR1 is SGHRS, CDR2 YFSETQ, per germline. Deletions cut 0 bases from V and 1 base from J, with 21 bases between. There are 19 residues in the CDR3. The CDR3 DNA reads TGCGCCAGCAGCTTGGGCGGGGGCGGAAGTTATTTGGGCACAGATACGCAGTATTTT. Amino acids: CASSLGGGGSYLGTDTQYF.

This clonotype was picked up a small number of times. The V gene is TRBV2, the J gene TRBJ2-5, with TRBD1 identical over 7 bases. The ends lost 6 bases at V and 0 bases at J; junction bases unmatched: 7. Germline values: CDR1 SNHLY, CDR2 FYNNEI. This CDR3 has 15 amino acids. The CDR3 spells CASRRQGLDQETQYF. The CDR3 coding sequence is TGTGCCAGCAGAAGACAGGGTTTAGACCAAGAGACCCAGTACTTC.

The rearrangement links TRBV3-1 to TRBJ1-2; D is undetermined. CDR3 length: 13 amino acids. Trimming took 1 base from V and 0 from J, leaving 3 bases between them. Germline V gene sequence: CDR1 LGHDT, CDR2 YNNKEL (reference sequence). CDR3 loop: CASSQATNYGYTF. The CDR3 DNA is TGTGCCAGCAGCCAAGCGACTAACTATGGCTACACCTTC.

The gene calls are TRBV2 and TRBJ2-1; 12 bases agree with TRBD2. This CDR3 has 14 residues. Germline V gene sequence: CDR1 SNHLY, CDR2 FYNNEI. Trimming removed 6 bases from V and 8 bases from J; junction bases left unmatched: 5. The CDR3 nucleotides read TGTGCCAGCAGACCCAGGACTAGCGGGGATGAGCAGTTCTTC. Translation gives CASRPRTSGDEQFF.

This clonotype was observed a few times. The chain joins TRBV7-2 to TRBJ2-2; no firm D call. Trimming removed 5 bases at V and 3 bases at J, with 10 bases between. Germline V CDR1 and CDR2: SGHTA, FQGNSA. The CDR3 runs 14 residues. The CDR3 sequence: CASSPRRDTGELFF. The CDR3 nucleotides are TGTGCCAGCAGCCCGCGTAGGGACACCGGGGAGCTGTTTTTT.

There are a few counts of this clonotype. CDR3 sequence: CASSLASTGGGNTIYF. CDR3 DNA: TGTGCCAGCAGCTTAGCCTCGACAGGGGGTGGAAACACCATATATTTT. The chain joins TRBV7-2 to TRBJ1-3, with TRBD1 identical over 9 bases. Unmatched junction bases numbered 3, after V lost 0 bases and J lost 3 bases. The CDR3 sequence is 16 residues long. Germline V gene lookup returns CDR1 SGHTA and CDR2 FQGNSA.

This clonotype came up a few times. The gene calls are TRBV6-2 or TRBV6-3 and TRBJ2-5, with TRBD1 matching 9 bases. The DNA matches TRBJ2-7 better at its end, which makes the J call doubtful. Germline loops: CDR1 MNHEY, CDR2 SVGEGT. CDR3 size: 15 residues. For the CDR3, the DNA is TGTGCCAGCAAACAACAGGGGGCGATCTCCTACGAGCAGTACGTC. Its protein product is CASKQQGAISYEQYV.

The rearrangement uses TRBV29-1 and TRBJ2-6; 9 bases align to TRBD1. The CDR3 sequence is 12 residues long. J gave up 15 bases and V 7 bases, and 10 bases lay outside the gene matches. The germline gives CDR1 SQVTM, CDR2 ANQGSEA. DNA for the CDR3: TGCAGCGGGTCGGGACAGGGAATAGACCTGACTTTC. This encodes CSGSGQGIDLTF.

The rearrangement uses TRBV19 and TRBJ2-3; D might be TRBD2 (6 bases). Trimming cost V 3 bases and J 6 bases, with 13 bases left between them. CDR3 length equals 14 residues. CDR1 is LNHDA, CDR2 SQIVND, per germline (reference sequence). CDR3 amino acids: CASSMAGGKDTQYF. DNA for the CDR3: TGTGCCAGTAGTATGGCAGGAGGGAAGGATACGCAGTATTTT. Full variable domain (remainder filled in from reference TRBV19 and TRBJ2-3): DGGITQSPKYLFRKEGQNVTLSCEQNLNHDAMYWYRQDPGQGLRLIYYSQIVNDFQKGDIAEGYSVSREKKESFPLTVTSAQKNPTAFYLCASSMAGGKDTQYFGPGTRLTVL.

This clonotype was counted between two and nine times. The rearrangement joins TRBV27 to TRBJ1-1, with D uncertain. The V and J ends lost 2 bases and 4 bases respectively, with 8 bases between them. CDR1 is MNHEY, CDR2 SMNVEV, per germline (reference sequence). The CDR3 sequence is 13 residues long. The chain's CDR3 is CASSLPASTEAFF. CDR3 in DNA: TGTGCCAGCAGTTTACCGGCCAGCACTGAAGCTTTCTTT.